This T cell receptor beta chain was obtained from a study of T-cell memory formation after mild COVID-19. TCRdb reprocessed the 5' RACE reads with MiXCR, giving one entry per CDR3 protein. The repertoire holds hundreds of thousands of distinct CDR3 sequences, with over 15% as singletons. The study's findings and limits: Clones contracting across day 15 to 85 had a balanced CD4/CD8 profile; later expanding clones leaned CD4+. Pre-infection memory carried some responding clones, suggesting that cross-reactive memory joined. Of the contracting clones, CD4+ ones lay mainly in CM and EM, and CD8+ ones in EMRA.

The CDR3 is 14 amino acids. With 7 bases clipped from V and 5 bases from J, the junction kept 7 bases outside the gene matches. CDR1 is MNHEY, CDR2 SVGEGT, per germline. There are many counts of this clonotype. No antigen is known for it. The source is a man aged 18 to 35 who had mild COVID-19 (a few samples of this study predate the infection). Cell type and time point are not known. The sequencing sample was made of PBMCs or a T cell subset sorted from them (not recorded which). The J gene is TRBJ2-3, the V gene TRBV6-2 or TRBV6-3; 9 nucleotides line up with TRBD2. The CDR3 here is CASTPRRGGDTQYF. The CDR3, as DNA: TGTGCCAGCACACCCCGGCGGGGGGGAGATACGCAGTATTTT.